This T cell receptor beta chain comes out of a study of T cells in Graves' hyperthyroidism and ophthalmopathy. In the study overall: Peripheral blood was collected at initial diagnosis, before any treatment.

Study-wide points: Appearing also in blood were most of the thyroid clonotypes expanded above 0.001.

The CDR3 has 16 amino acids. Germline lookup yields CDR1 SSHAT and CDR2 FNYEAQ (reference sequence). This clonotype appeared a few times. Antigen specificity is unknown. The junction differs from germline at one of its ends, possibly a read error. Patients aged 18 to 65 with hyperthyroidism were newly diagnosed, with duration under 2 months. Uncontrolled infection, other autoimmune disease, pregnancy or lactation excluded patients. Using RNA transcripts as the source, TCR beta CDR3 regions were amplified. Initially, a first-round RT-PCR of the TCR CDR3 employed the HTBI primer set. One entry per CDR3 protein, called by TCRdb with MiXCR from the multiplex PCR reads. The table records some 460,000 distinct CDR3 sequences, around 14% of them present only once.

This chain uses TRBV7-7 with TRBJ2-1, with TRBD2 identical over 11 bases. This clonotype was obtained from a woman aged 18-29 years with Graves' hyperthyroidism. Sequencing input: blood. CDR3 residues: CASSLGIAGGTDEQFF. The CDR3 DNA reads as TGTGCTAGCAGCTTAGGTATAGCGGGGGGGACCGATGAGCAGTTCTTC.